These 4 T cell receptor beta chains share one sample of origin, sequenced in a study of cytomegalovirus exposure and HLA in healthy donors. This PCR relied on a set of 60 Vbeta primers and 13 Jbeta primers. Only in-frame clones appear in the TCRdb table, and some are missing; sequencing was by immunoSEQ multiplex PCR. The sample contains 100,000 or so clones, about three quarters of which appear only once. The sample was PBMCs. All receptors derive from a woman in her thirties or forties in good health and CMV-seropositive.

DNA of the CDR3: TGTGCCAGCTCACCACCTCGTCGGGACTACAATGAGCAGTTCTTC. The encoded protein is CASSPPRRDYNEQFF. V and J are TRBV18 and TRBJ2-1; tentatively, D is TRBD2 (5 bases). V dropped 0 bases and J dropped 3 bases, with 9 bases sitting between them. The CDR3 spans 15 residues. Germline CDR1 is KGHSH and CDR2 is LQKENI.

This chain connects TRBV7-9 to TRBJ1-2; D is undetermined. This CDR3 is 14 amino acids long. V dropped 5 bases and J dropped 6 bases, with 16 bases sitting between them. The germline V gene has CDR1 SEHNR and CDR2 FQNEAQ (reference sequence). The chain's CDR3 is CASSRMGSGDGYTF. Here the CDR3 DNA reads TGTGCCAGCAGCCGTATGGGGAGCGGCGATGGCTACACCTTC.

In DNA form, the CDR3 reads TGCGCCAGCAGCTTTGACAGGGCACCCCTCCACTTT. Its translation is CASSFDRAPLHF. The chain couples TRBV5-1 to TRBJ1-6, with 7 bases that match TRBD1. The V and J ends lost 2 bases and 11 bases, in that order; junction bases with no gene match: 1. This CDR3 has 12 amino acids. Per germline, CDR1 SGHRS and CDR2 YFSETQ.

CDR3 DNA: TGTGCCAGCAGGGCGGACAGCTTTAATTCACCCCTCCACTTT. Amino acid sequence: CASRADSFNSPLHF. The chain is built from TRBV2 and TRBJ1-6; tentative D call: TRBD1 (6 bases). From germline, CDR1 is SNHLY and CDR2 FYNNEI. V was pared by 6 bases and J by 6 bases, with 12 bases between. This CDR3 is 14 amino acids long. The full variable domain, its missing parts supplied by reference TRBV2 and TRBJ1-6, is EPEVTQTPSHQVTQMGQEVILRCVPISNHLYFYWYRQILGQKVEFLVSFYNNEISEKSEIFDDQFSVERPDGSNFTLKIRSTKLEDSAMYFCASRADSFNSPLHFGNGTRLTVT.